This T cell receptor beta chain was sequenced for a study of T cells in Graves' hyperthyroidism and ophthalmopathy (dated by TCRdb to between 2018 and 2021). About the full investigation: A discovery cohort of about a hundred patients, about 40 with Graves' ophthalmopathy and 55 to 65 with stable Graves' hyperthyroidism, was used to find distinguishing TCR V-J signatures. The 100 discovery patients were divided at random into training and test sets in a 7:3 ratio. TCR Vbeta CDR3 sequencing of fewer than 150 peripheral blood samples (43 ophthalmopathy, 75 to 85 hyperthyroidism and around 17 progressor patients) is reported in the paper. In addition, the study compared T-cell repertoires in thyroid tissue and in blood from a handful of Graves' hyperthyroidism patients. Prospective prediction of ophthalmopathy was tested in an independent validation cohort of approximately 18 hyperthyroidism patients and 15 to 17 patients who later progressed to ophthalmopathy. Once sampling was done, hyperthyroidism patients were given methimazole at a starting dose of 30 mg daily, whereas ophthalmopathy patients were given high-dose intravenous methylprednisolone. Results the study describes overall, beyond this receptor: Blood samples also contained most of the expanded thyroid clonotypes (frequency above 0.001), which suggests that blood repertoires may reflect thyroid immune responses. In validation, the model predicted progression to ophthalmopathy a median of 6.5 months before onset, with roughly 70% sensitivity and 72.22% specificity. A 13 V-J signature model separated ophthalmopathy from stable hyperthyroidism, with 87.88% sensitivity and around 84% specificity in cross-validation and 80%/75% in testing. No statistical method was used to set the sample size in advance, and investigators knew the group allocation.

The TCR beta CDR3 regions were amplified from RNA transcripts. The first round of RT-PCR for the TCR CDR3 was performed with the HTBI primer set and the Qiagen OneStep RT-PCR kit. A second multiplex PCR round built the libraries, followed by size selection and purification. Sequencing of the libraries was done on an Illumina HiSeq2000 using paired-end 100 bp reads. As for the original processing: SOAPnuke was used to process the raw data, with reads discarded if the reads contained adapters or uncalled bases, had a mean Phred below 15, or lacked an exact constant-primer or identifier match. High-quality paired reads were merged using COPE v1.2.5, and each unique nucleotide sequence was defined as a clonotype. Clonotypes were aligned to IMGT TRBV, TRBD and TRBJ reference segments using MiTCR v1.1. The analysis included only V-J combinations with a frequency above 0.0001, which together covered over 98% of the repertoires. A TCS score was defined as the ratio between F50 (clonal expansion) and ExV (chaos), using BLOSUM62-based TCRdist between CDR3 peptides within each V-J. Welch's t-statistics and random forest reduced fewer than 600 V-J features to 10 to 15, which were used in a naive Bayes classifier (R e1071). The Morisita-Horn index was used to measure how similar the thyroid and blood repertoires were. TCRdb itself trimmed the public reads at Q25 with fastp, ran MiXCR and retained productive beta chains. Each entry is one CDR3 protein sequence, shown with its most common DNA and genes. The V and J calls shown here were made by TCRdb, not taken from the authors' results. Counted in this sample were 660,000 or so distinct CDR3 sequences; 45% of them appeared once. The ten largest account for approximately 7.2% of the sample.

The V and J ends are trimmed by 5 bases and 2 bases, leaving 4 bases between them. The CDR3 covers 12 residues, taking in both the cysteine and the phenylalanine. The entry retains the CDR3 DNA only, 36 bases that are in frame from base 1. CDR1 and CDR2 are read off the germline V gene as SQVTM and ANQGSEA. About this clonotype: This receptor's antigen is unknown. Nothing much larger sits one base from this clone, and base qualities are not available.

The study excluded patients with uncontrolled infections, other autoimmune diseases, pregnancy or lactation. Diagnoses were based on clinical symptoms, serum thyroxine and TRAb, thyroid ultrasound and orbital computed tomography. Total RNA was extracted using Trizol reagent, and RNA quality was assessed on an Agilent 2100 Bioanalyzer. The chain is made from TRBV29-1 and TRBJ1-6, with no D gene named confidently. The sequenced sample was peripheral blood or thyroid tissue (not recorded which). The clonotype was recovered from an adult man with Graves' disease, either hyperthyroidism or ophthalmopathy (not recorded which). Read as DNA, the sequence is TGCAGCGTTAGGACCTATAATTCACCCCTCCACTTT. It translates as CSVRTYNSPLHF.